This T cell receptor beta chain was sequenced during a study of cytomegalovirus exposure and HLA in healthy donors. CDR1 is LNHDA and CDR2 is SQIVND in the germline V gene (reference sequence). The CDR3 contains 15 residues. Trimming took 3 bases from V and 3 from J; bases not matched to a gene: 6. Use of 60 Vbeta and 13 Jbeta primers characterized the PCR. Repertoires were generated with immunoSEQ multiplex PCR, while TCRdb's copy carries only in-frame clones and drops some. The table has over 100,000 clones, under 85% seen once. This chain links TRBV19 with TRBJ1-2, with 8 positions matching TRBD1. The sequence was collected from a male donor in good health and CMV-seropositive. The sequencing input was PBMCs. The CDR3 here is CASSIGGQGYYGYTF. The CDR3 DNA sequence: TGTGCCAGTAGTATCGGAGGACAGGGTTACTATGGCTACACCTTC.